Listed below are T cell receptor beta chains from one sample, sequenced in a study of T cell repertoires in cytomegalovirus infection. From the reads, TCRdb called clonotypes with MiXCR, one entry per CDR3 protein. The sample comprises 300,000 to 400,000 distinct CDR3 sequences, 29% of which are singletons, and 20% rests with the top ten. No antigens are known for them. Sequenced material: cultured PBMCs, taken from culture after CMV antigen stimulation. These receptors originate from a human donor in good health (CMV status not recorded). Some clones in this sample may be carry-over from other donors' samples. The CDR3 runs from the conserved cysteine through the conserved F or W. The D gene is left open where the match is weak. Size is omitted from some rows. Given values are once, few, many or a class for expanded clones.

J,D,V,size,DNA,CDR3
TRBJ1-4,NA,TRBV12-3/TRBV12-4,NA,TGTGCCAGCAGTTTCGGACTGATAAATGAAAAACTGTTTTTT,CASSFGLINEKLFF
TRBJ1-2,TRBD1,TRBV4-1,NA,TGCGCCAGCAGCCAAGATTGGGTTAACAGGGGTGGCTACACCTTC,CASSQDWVNRGGYTF
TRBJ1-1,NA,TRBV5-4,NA,TGTGCCAGCAGCTTGAACACCTATGAAGCTTTCTTT,CASSLNTYEAFF
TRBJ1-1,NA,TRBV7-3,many,TGTGCCAGCAGCTTAATCCATGGGACGAACACTGAAGCTTTCTTT,CASSLIHGTNTEAFF
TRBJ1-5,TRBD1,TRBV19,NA,TGTGCCAGTAGTAATTGGGGGACAGACCATAGCAATCAGCCCCAGCATTTT,CASSNWGTDHSNQPQHF
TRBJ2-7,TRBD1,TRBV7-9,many,TGTGCCAGCAGCCCCGGGACAGGTACCTCCTACGAGCAGTACTTC,CASSPGTGTSYEQYF
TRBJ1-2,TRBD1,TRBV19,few,TGTGCCAGTAGCCCGACAGGGTCCTATGGCTACACCTTC,CASSPTGSYGYTF
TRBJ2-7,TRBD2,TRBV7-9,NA,TGTGCCAGCAGCTTAGAAGCGGGGACTTCCGAGCAGTACTTC,CASSLEAGTSEQYF
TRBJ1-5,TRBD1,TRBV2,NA,TGTGCCAGCAGGGACAGGGGCGGATATAGCAATCAGCCCCAGCATTTT,CASRDRGGYSNQPQHF
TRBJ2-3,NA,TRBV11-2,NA,TGTGCCAGCAGCTTAGCGTCCTCAGCGGTTTTCACAGATACGCAGTATTTT,CASSLASSAVFTDTQYF
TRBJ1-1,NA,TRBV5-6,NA,TGTGCCAGCAGCGCCAGACCAGCCATCTCTGAAGCTTTCTTT,CASSARPAISEAFF
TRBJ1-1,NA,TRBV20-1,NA,TGCAGTGCTAGACAAGGGGGACCAAGCACTGAAGCTTTCTTT,CSARQGGPSTEAFF
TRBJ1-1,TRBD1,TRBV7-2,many,TGTGCCAGCAGCCTTAGACAGGGGAGGAAGGCTTTCTTT,CASSLRQGRKAFF
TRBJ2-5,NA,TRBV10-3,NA,TGTGCCACCGGGAGCCAAGAGACCCAGTACTTC,CATGSQETQYF
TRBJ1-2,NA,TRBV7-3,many,TGTGCCAGCAGCTTAACTCGGTACACGATCTATGGCTACACCTTC,CASSLTRYTIYGYTF
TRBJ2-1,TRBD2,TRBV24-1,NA,TGTGCCACCAGTGATTTCCAGACTAGCGGGATTGGCAATGAGCAGTTCTTC,CATSDFQTSGIGNEQFF
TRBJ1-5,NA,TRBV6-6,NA,TGTGCCAGCAGCCCAGGGACGACCAATCAGCCCCAGCATTTT,CASSPGTTNQPQHF
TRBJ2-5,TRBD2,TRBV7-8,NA,TGTGCCAGCAGCTTAACCCTAGCGGGACTCCAAGAGACCCAGTACTTC,CASSLTLAGLQETQYF
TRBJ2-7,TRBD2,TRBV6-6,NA,TGTGCCAGCAGTTACGTCCCCACTAGCGGGTTTAACAAGGGGTACGAGCAGTACTTC,CASSYVPTSGFNKGYEQYF
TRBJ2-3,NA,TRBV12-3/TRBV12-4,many,TGTGCCAGCAGTTTAGGGACATCCCCAGATACGCAGTATTTT,CASSLGTSPDTQYF
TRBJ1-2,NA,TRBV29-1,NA,TGCAGCGTTGAAGATCCCGCAGGGTACTATGGCTACACCTTC,CSVEDPAGYYGYTF
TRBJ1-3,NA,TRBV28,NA,TGTGCCAGCAGTTTAGGCCAAGCCCCCACCATATATTTT,CASSLGQAPTIYF
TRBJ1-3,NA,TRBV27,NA,TGTGCCGACCCTAGGACTTTCATATCTGGAAACACCATATATTTT,CADPRTFISGNTIYF
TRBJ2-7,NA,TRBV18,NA,TGTGCCAGCTCACCCACACCGGTTGTCAGGGGAGGAGTTGAGCAGTACTTC,CASSPTPVVRGGVEQYF
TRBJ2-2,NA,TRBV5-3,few,TGTGCCAGCAGCTTGTCGCAGGGAAACACCGGGGAGCTGTTTTTT,CASSLSQGNTGELFF
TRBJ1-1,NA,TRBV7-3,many,TGTGCCAGCAGCTCCTCGGCCGGGACTGAAGCTTTCTTT,CASSSSAGTEAFF
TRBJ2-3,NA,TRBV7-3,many,TGTGCCAGCAACAGCGGACCCGGCACAGATACGCAGTATTTT,CASNSGPGTDTQYF
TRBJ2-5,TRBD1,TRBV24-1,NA,TGTGCCACCAGAGACAGGGGGCCCGTAGAGACCCAGTACTTC,CATRDRGPVETQYF